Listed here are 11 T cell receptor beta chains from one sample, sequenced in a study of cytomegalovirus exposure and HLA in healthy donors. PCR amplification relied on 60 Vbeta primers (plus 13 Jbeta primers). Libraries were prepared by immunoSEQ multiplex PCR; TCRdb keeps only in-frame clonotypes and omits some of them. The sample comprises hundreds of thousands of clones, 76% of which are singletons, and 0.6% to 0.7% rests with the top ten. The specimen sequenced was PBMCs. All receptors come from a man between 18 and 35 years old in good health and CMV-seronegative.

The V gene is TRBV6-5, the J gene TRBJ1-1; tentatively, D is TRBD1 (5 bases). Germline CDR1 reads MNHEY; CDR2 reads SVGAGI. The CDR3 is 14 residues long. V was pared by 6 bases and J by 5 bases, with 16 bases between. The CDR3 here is CASSLIRGGTEAFF. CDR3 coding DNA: TGTGCCAGCAGCCTAATCCGGGGGGGTACTGAAGCTTTCTTT.

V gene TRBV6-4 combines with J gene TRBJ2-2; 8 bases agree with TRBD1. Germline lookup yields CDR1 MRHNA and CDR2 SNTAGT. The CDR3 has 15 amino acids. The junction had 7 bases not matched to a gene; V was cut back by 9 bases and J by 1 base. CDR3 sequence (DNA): TGTGCCAGTAGAGCCGGGACAGGGAACACCGGGGAGCTGTTTTTT. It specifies CASRAGTGNTGELFF.

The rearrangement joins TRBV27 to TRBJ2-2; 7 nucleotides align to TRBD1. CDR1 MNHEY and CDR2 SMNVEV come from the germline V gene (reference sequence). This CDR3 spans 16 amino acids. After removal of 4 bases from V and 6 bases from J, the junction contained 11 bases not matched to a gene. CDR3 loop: CASSSWTGLSPGELFF. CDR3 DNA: TGTGCCAGCAGTTCCTGGACAGGACTCTCTCCCGGGGAGCTGTTTTTT.

CDR3 nucleotide sequence: TGTGCCAGCAGCGGAGAGGACAGGGTCCAATCCTTTAACTATGGCTACACCTTC. As protein: CASSGEDRVQSFNYGYTF. V gene TRBV9 combines with J gene TRBJ1-2, with 8 bases aligning to TRBD1. Germline V CDR1 and CDR2: SGDLS, YYNGEE. V lost 3 bases, J lost 1 base, and 14 bases stayed unmatched. The CDR3 is made up of 18 amino acids.

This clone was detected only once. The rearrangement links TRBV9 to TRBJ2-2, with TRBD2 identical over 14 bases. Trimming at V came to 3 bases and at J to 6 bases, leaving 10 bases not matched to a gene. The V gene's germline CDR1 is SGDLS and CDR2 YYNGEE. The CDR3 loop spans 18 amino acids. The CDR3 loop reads CASSGFPGLAGEAGELFF. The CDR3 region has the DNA TGTGCCAGCAGCGGATTCCCGGGACTAGCGGGAGAGGCCGGGGAGCTGTTTTTT. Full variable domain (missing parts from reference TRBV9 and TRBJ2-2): DSGVTQTPKHLITATGQRVTLRCSPRSGDLSVYWYQQSLDQGLQFLIQYYNGEERAKGNILERFSAQQFPDLHSELNLSSLELGDSALYFCASSGFPGLAGEAGELFFGEGSRLTVL.

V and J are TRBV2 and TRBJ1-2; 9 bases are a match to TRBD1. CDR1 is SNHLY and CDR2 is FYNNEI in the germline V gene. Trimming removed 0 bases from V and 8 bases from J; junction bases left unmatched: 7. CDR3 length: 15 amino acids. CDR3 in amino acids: CASSEAGTGRGGYTF. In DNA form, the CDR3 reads TGTGCCAGCAGTGAAGCAGGGACAGGGCGAGGCGGCTACACCTTC.

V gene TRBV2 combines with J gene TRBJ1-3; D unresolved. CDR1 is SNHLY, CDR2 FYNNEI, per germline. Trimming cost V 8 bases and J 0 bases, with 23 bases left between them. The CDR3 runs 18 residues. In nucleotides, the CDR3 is TGTGCCAGCGCCGGCGACACAAAATTTCCCTTCTCTGGAAACACCATATATTTT. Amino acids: CASAGDTKFPFSGNTIYF.

CDR3 region: CAFRQGATFF. CDR3 DNA sequence: TGTGCCTTTCGACAGGGGGCGACTTTCTTT. This chain links TRBV30 with TRBJ1-1; 10 nucleotides agree with TRBD1. Per the germline V gene, CDR1 is GTSNPN and CDR2 is SVGIG (reference sequence). Trimming cost V 7 bases and J 12 bases; bases outside gene matches: 5. There are 10 residues in the CDR3.

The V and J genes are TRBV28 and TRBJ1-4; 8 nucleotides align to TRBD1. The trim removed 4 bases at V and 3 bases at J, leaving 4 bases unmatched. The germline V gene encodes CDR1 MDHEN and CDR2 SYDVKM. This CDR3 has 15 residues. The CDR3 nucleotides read TGTGCCAGCAGTTCTCAGGGGGCTGCTAATGAAAAACTGTTTTTT. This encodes CASSSQGAANEKLFF.

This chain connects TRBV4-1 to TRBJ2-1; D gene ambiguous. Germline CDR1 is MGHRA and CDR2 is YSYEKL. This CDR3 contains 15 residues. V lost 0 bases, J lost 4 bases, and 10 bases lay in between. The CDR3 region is CASSQELPPYNEQFF. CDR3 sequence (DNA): TGCGCCAGCAGCCAAGAACTTCCTCCGTACAATGAGCAGTTCTTC.

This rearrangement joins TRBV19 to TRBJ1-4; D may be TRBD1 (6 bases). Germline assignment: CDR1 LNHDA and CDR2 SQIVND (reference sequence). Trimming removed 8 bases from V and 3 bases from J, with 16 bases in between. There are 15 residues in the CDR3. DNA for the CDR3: TGTGCCAGTCGACTACAGGGCTGGTCTAATGAAAAACTGTTTTTT. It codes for CASRLQGWSNEKLFF.